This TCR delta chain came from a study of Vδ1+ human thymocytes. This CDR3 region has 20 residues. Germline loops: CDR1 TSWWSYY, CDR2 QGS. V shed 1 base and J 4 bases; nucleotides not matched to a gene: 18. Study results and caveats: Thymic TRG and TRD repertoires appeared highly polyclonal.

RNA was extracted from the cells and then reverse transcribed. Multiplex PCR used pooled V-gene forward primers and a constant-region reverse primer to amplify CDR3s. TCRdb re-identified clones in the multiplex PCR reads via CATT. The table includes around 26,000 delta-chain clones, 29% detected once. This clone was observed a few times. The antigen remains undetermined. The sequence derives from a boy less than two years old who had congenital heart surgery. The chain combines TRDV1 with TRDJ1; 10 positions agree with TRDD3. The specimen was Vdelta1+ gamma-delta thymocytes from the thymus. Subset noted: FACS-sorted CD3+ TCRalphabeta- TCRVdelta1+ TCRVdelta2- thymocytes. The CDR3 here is CALGEPPYWGGYVGGDKLIF. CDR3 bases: TGTGCTCTTGGGGAACCCCCCTACTGGGGGGGATACGTTGGCGGCGATAAACTCATCTTT.